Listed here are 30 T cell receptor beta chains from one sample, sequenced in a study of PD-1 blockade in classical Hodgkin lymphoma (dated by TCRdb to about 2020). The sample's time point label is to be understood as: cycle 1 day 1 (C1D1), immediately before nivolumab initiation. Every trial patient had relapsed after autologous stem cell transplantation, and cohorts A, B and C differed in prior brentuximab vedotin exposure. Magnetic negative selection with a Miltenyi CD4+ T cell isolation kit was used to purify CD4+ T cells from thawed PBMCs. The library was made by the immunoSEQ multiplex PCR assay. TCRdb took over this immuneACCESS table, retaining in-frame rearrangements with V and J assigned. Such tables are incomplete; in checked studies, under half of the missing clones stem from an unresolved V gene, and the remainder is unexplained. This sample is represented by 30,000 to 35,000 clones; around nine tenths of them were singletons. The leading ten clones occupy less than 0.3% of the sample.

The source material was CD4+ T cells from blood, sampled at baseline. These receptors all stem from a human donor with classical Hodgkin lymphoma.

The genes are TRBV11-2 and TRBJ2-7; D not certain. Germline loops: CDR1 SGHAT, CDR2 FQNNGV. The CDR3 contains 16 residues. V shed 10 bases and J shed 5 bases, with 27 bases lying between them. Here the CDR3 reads CATTHNVGTFRDEQYF. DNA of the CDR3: TGTGCCACTACACACAACGTGGGTACTTTTCGGGACGAGCAGTACTTC.

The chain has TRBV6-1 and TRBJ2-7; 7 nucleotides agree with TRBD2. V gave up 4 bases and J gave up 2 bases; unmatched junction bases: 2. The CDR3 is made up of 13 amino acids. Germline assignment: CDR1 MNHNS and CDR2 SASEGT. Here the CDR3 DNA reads TGTGCCAGCAGTGCGGGACTAACCTACGAGCAGTACTTC. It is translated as CASSAGLTYEQYF.

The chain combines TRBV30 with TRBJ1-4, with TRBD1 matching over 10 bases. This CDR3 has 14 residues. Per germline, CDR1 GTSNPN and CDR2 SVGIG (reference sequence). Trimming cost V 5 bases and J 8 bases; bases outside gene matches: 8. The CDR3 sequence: CAWGPGQGKEKLFF. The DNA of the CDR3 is TGTGCCTGGGGGCCGGGACAGGGGAAGGAAAAACTGTTTTTT.

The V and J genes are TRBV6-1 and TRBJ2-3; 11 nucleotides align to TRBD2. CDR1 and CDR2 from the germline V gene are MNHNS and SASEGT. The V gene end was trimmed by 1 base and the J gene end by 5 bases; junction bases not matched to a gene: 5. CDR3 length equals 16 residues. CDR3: CASSEVVAGGLDTQYF. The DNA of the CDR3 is TGTGCCAGCAGTGAAGTAGTAGCGGGAGGGTTAGATACGCAGTATTTT.

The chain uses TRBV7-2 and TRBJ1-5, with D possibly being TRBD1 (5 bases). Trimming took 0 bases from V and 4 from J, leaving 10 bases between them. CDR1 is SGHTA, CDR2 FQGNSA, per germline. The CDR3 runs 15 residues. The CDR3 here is CASSLALGGNQPQHF. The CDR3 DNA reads TGTGCCAGCAGCTTAGCGCTGGGGGGGAATCAGCCCCAGCATTTT. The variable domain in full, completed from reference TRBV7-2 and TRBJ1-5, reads GAGVSQSPSNKVTEKGKDVELRCDPISGHTALYWYRQSLGQGLEFLIYFQGNSAPDKSGLPSDRFSAERTGGSVSTLTIQRTQQEDSAVYLCASSLALGGNQPQHFGDGTRLSIL.

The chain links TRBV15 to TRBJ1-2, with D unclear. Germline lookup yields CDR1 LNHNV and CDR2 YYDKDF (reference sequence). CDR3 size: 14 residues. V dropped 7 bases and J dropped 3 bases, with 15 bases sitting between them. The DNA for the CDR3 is TGTGCCACCAAATTAAGGTGGAGGGACTATGGCTACACCTTC. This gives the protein CATKLRWRDYGYTF.

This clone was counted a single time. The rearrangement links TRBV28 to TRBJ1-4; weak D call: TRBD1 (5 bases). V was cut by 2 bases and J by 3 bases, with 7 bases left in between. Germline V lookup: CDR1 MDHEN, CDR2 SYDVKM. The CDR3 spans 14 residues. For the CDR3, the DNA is TGTGCCAGCAGTTTACGGGGGGCTAATGAAAAACTGTTTTTT. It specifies CASSLRGANEKLFF.

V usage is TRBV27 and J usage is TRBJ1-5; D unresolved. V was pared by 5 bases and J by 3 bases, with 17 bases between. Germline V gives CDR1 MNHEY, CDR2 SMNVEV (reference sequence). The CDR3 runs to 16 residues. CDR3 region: CASSHLGRSPNQPQHF. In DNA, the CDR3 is TGTGCCAGCAGTCACCTCGGCAGGTCTCCCAATCAGCCCCAGCATTTT.

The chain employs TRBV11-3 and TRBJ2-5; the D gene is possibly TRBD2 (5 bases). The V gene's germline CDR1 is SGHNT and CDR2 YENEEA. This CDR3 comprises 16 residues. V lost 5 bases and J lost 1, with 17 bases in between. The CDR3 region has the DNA TGTGCCAGCAGCCCGGGTCACGAGCGGCCCCAAGAGACCCAGTACTTC. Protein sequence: CASSPGHERPQETQYF.

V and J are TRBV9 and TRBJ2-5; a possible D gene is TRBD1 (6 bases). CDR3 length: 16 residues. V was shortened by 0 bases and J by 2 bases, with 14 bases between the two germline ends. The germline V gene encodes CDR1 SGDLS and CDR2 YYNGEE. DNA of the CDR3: TGTGCCAGCAGCGTAGTTCCCTCCGGGACACAAGAGACCCAGTACTTC. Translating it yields CASSVVPSGTQETQYF.

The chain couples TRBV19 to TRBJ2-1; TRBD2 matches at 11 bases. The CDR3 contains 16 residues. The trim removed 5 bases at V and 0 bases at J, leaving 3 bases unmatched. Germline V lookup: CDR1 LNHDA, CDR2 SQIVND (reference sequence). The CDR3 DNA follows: TGTGCCAGTAGTGTGACTAGCGGGATCTCCTACAATGAGCAGTTCTTC. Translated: CASSVTSGISYNEQFF.

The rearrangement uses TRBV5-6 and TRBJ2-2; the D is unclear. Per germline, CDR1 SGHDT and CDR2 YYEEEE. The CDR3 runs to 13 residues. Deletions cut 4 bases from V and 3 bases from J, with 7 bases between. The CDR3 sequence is CASSLRDTGELFF. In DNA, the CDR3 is TGTGCCAGCAGCCTCCGGGACACCGGGGAGCTGTTTTTT.

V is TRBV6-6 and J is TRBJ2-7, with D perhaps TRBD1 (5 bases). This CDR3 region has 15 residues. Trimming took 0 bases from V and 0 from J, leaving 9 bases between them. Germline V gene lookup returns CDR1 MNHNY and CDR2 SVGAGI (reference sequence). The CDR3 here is CASSYSQGNSYEQYF. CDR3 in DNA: TGTGCCAGCAGTTACTCTCAGGGAAACTCCTACGAGCAGTACTTC.

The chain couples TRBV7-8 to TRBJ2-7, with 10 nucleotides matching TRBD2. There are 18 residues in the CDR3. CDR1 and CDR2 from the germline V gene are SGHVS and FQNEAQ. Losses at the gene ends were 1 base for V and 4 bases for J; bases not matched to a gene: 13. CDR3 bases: TGTGCCAGCAGCTTAGTAACCCTGTCTAGCGGGAGATCGTACGAGCAGTACTTC. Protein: CASSLVTLSSGRSYEQYF.

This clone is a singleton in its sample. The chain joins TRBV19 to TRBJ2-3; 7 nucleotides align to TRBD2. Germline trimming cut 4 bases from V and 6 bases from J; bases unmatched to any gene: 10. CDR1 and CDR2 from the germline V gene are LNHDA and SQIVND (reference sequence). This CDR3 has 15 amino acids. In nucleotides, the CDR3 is TGTGCCAGTAGTACCCGTTGGGGAGGGCTCGATACGCAGTATTTT. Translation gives CASSTRWGGLDTQYF.

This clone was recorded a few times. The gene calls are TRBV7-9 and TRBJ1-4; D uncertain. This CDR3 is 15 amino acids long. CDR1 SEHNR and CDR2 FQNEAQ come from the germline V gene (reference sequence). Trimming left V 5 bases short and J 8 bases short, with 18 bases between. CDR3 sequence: CASSPGLGGWEKLFF. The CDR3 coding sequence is TGTGCCAGCAGCCCCGGATTGGGAGGTTGGGAAAAACTGTTTTTT.

Written as DNA, the CDR3 is TGTGCCAGCAGTAAACAGGAGCTGACCGGGGAGCTGTTTTTT. Protein sequence: CASSKQELTGELFF. The chain recombines TRBV6-6 with TRBJ2-2, with a possible D match to TRBD1 (5 bases). The germline V gene has CDR1 MNHNY and CDR2 SVGAGI (reference sequence). The V end was cut by 5 bases, the J end by 5 bases, with 12 bases between. CDR3 length equals 14 residues.

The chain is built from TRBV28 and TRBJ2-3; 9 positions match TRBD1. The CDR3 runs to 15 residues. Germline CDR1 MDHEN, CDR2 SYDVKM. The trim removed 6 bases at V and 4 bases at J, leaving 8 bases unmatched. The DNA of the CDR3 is TGTGCCAGCAGAAGTCCGGGACAGGGTGCAGATACGCAGTATTTT. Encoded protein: CASRSPGQGADTQYF.

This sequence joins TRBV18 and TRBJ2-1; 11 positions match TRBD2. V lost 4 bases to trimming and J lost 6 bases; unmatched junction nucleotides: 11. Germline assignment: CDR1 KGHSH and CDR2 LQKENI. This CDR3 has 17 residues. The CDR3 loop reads CASSRTSGWGRVNEQFF. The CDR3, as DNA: TGTGCCAGCTCACGGACTAGCGGGTGGGGTCGGGTCAATGAGCAGTTCTTC. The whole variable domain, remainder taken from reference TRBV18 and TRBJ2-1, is NAGVMQNPRHLVRRRGQEARLRCSPMKGHSHVYWYRQLPEEGLKFMVYLQKENIIDESGMPKERFSAEFPKEGPSILRIQQVVRGDSAAYFCASSRTSGWGRVNEQFFGPGTRLTVL.

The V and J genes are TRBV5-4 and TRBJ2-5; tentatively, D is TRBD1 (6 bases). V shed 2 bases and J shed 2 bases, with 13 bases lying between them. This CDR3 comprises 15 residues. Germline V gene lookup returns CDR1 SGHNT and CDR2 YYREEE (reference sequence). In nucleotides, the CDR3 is TGTGCCAGCAGCTTCCCGGAAGGACAGCAAGAGACCCAGTACTTC. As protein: CASSFPEGQQETQYF.

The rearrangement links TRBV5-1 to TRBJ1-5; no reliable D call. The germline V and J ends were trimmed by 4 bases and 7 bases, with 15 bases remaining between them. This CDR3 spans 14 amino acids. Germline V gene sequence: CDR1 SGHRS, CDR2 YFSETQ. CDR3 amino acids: CASSTWAGGQPQHF. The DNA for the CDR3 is TGCGCCAGCAGCACTTGGGCCGGAGGACAGCCCCAGCATTTT.

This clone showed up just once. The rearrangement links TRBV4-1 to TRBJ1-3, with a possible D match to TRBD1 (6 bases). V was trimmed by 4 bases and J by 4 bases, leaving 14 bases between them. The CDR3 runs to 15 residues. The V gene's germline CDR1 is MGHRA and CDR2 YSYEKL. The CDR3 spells CASSPTGAGGNTIYF. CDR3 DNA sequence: TGCGCCAGCAGCCCGACAGGAGCCGGAGGAAACACCATATATTTT.

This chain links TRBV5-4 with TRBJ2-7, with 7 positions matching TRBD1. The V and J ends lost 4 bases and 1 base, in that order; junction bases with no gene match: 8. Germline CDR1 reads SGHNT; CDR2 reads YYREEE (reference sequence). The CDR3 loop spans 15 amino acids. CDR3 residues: CASSPPGQRSYEQYF. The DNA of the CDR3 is TGTGCCAGCAGCCCGCCGGGACAGAGATCCTACGAGCAGTACTTC.

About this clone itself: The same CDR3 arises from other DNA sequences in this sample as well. The CDR3 bases are TGTGCCTGGAGTGTAGGAAGTGGCTACACCTTC. Its protein is CAWSVGSGYTF. J is TRBJ1-2 and V is TRBV30; D uncertain. Germline lookup yields CDR1 GTSNPN and CDR2 SVGIG (reference sequence). The CDR3 runs to 11 residues. V lost 0 bases and J lost 7, with 6 bases in between.

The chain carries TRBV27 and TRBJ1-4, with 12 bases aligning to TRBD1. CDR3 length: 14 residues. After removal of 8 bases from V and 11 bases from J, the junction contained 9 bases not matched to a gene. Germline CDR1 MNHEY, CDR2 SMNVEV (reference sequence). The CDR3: CASGTGGAQGKLFF. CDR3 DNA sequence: TGTGCCAGCGGGACAGGGGGCGCCCAGGGGAAACTGTTTTTT.

This CDR3 reads CASSGLGWREETQYF. In nucleotides, the CDR3 is TGTGCCAGTAGTGGGCTCGGGTGGCGGGAAGAGACCCAGTACTTC. The gene calls are TRBV19 and TRBJ2-5; D possibly corresponds to TRBD2 (5 bases). Germline V lookup: CDR1 LNHDA, CDR2 SQIVND (reference sequence). V lost 5 bases and J 3 bases, leaving 16 bases between the germline ends. This CDR3 region has 15 residues.

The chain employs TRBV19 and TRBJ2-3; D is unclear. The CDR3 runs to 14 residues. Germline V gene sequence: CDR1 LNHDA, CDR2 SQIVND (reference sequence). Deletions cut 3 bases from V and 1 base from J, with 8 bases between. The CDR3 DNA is TGTGCCAGTAGTATTTCAAGGGGCACAGATACGCAGTATTTT. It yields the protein CASSISRGTDTQYF.

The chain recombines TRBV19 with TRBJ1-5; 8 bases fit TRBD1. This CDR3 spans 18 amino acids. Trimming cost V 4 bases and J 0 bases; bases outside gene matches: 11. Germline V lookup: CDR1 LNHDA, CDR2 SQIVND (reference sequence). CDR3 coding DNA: TGTGCCAGTAGTACCCCAGGACAGGGAAGTATTAGCAATCAGCCCCAGCATTTT. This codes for CASSTPGQGSISNQPQHF.

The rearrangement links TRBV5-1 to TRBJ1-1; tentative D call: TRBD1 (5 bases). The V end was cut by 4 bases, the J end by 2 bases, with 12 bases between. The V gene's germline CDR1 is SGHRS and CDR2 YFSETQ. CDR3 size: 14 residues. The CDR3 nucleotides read TGCGCCAGCAGCCCAGACAGTATCAACACTGAAGCTTTCTTT. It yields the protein CASSPDSINTEAFF.

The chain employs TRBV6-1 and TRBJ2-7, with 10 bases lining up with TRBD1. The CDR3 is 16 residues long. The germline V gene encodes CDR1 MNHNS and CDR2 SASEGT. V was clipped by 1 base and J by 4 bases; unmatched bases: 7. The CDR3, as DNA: TGTGCCAGCAGTGAAGTCGACAGGGGGCTAGTTTACGAGCAGTACTTC. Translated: CASSEVDRGLVYEQYF.